The rows below give T cell receptor beta chains drawn from one sample of a study of CD8 T cells in ankylosing spondylitis. MiXCR was run by TCRdb on the 5' RACE reads, yielding one entry per CDR3 protein. The table records 150,000 to 200,000 distinct CDR3 sequences, roughly a third of them present only once. Material: synovial fluid, either unsorted or a sorted T cell fraction (not recorded which). Every receptor here comes from a male donor with ankylosing spondylitis. CDR3s include the opening cysteine and the closing phenylalanine or tryptophan. The D gene is left open where the match is weak. Rows may omit the clone size; those that give it use once, few, many or a size class.

clone_size | d_call | cdr3_length | j_call | v_call | cdr3_aa | cdr3_nt
- | - | 14 | TRBJ2-5 | TRBV9 | CASSVGRWGETQYF | TGTGCCAGCAGCGTGGGTAGGTGGGGAGAGACCCAGTACTTC
many | - | 14 | TRBJ2-7 | TRBV20-1 | CSARPGSSSYEQYF | TGCAGTGCTAGACCGGGTTCCAGCTCCTACGAGCAGTACTTC
once | - | 13 | TRBJ2-6 | TRBV19 | CASSGRGANVLTF | TGTGCCAGTAGTGGAAGGGGGGCCAACGTCCTGACTTTC
- | - | 14 | TRBJ1-5 | TRBV30 | CAWRTTGSNQPQHF | TGTGCCTGGAGGACGACAGGCTCCAATCAGCCCCAGCATTTT
- | - | 16 | TRBJ1-1 | TRBV5-6 | CASSLTSPALNTEAFF | TGTGCCAGCAGCTTAACTTCGCCAGCCTTGAACACTGAAGCTTTCTTT
- | - | 16 | TRBJ2-1 | TRBV24-1 | CATSDSRGHSYNEQFF | TGTGCCACCAGTGATTCCCGGGGTCACTCCTACAATGAGCAGTTCTTC
- | - | 15 | TRBJ1-3 | TRBV7-8 | CASSFSGTLGNTIYF | TGTGCCAGCAGCTTCTCCGGGACATTGGGAAACACCATATATTTT
- | - | 14 | TRBJ2-3 | TRBV7-3 | CASSLTGLTDTQYF | TGTGCCAGCAGCTTAACGGGACTCACAGATACGCAGTATTTT
few | - | 13 | TRBJ1-1 | TRBV20-1 | CSASEGGLSRAFF | TGCAGTGCTAGCGAAGGGGGTCTGTCGAGGGCTTTCTTT
- | TRBD2 | 18 | TRBJ2-1 | TRBV7-6 | CASSPAGLAGGTYNEQFF | TGTGCCAGCAGCCCCGCAGGACTAGCGGGAGGTACTTACAATGAGCAGTTCTTC
many | - | 13 | TRBJ1-5 | TRBV6-5 | CASSYLGNQPQHF | TGTGCCAGCAGTTATCTGGGGAATCAGCCCCAGCATTTT
- | - | 13 | TRBJ2-2 | TRBV10-1 | CASSVLRTGELFF | TGCGCCAGCAGTGTTCTCAGGACCGGGGAGCTGTTTTTT
- | TRBD2 | 15 | TRBJ2-5 | TRBV28 | CASSSWGTSDETQYF | TGTGCCAGCAGTTCCTGGGGGACTAGCGACGAGACCCAGTACTTC
- | - | 11 | TRBJ2-1 | TRBV19 | CASSIESEQFF | TGTGCCAGTAGTATAGAATCCGAGCAGTTCTTC
- | TRBD1 | 15 | TRBJ1-5 | TRBV6-1 | CASSGDRGHFQPQHF | TGTGCCAGCAGTGGGGACAGGGGCCATTTTCAGCCCCAGCATTTT
few | - | 13 | TRBJ1-1 | TRBV7-2 | CASSLEGHTEAFF | TGTGCCAGCAGCTTAGAGGGACACACTGAAGCTTTCTTT
- | - | 15 | TRBJ2-7 | TRBV4-1 | CASSQDDGQSYEQYF | TGCGCCAGCAGCCAAGATGATGGACAGTCCTACGAGCAGTACTTC
- | - | 12 | TRBJ1-1 | TRBV6-5 | CASSNGVYGAFF | TGTGCCAGCAGCAACGGGGTATATGGGGCTTTCTTT
- | TRBD1 | 18 | TRBJ1-6 | TRBV5-1 | CASSWNPTTGTGVSPLHF | TGCGCCAGCAGCTGGAACCCCACAACCGGGACAGGGGTATCACCCCTCCACTTT
once | - | 14 | TRBJ1-5 | TRBV7-8 | CASSLGWDLQPQHF | TGTGCCAGCAGCTTAGGATGGGACCTACAGCCCCAGCATTTT
- | TRBD2 | 19 | TRBJ2-2 | TRBV14 | CASSQERRRSGGATGELFF | TGTGCCAGCAGCCAAGAAAGGCGTAGGAGCGGGGGGGCGACCGGGGAGCTGTTTTTT
- | - | 16 | TRBJ1-2 | TRBV6-1 | CASSEYGTLRSDGYTF | TGTGCCAGCAGTGAATACGGGACCCTTAGAAGTGATGGCTACACCTTC
- | - | 14 | TRBJ1-5 | TRBV28 | CASSLGRLERPQHF | TGTGCCAGCAGTTTAGGGCGGCTAGAGAGGCCCCAGCATTTT
many | - | 14 | TRBJ2-3 | TRBV12-3/TRBV12-4 | CASSPGTFTDTQYF | TGTGCCAGCAGTCCAGGGACTTTCACAGATACGCAGTATTTT
many | - | 13 | TRBJ1-1 | TRBV28 | CASSLEGVTEAFF | TGTGCCAGCAGTTTAGAGGGGGTGACTGAAGCTTTCTTT
- | TRBD2 | 14 | TRBJ2-1 | TRBV24-1 | CATSVTSGSNEQFF | TGTGCCACCAGTGTGACTAGCGGGAGTAATGAGCAGTTCTTC
- | TRBD1 | 15 | TRBJ1-2 | TRBV20-1 | CSAKETGGAGYGYTF | TGCAGTGCTAAGGAGACAGGGGGCGCGGGATATGGCTACACCTTC
many | TRBD2 | 18 | TRBJ2-2 | TRBV6-1 | CASSERAGGPMGTGELFF | TGTGCCAGCAGTGAAAGGGCGGGAGGGCCTATGGGCACCGGGGAGCTGTTTTTT
- | TRBD2 | 15 | TRBJ2-1 | TRBV7-9 | CASSLDPGGLSEQFF | TGTGCCAGCAGCTTAGATCCGGGAGGGCTGAGTGAGCAGTTCTTC
- | - | 12 | TRBJ2-2 | TRBV7-2 | CASSLVRWELFF | TGTGCCAGCAGCTTAGTACGCTGGGAGCTGTTTTTT
many | TRBD1 | 14 | TRBJ2-7 | TRBV7-2 | CASSTRQGTDEQYF | TGTGCCAGCAGCACTAGACAGGGTACCGACGAGCAGTACTTC
- | - | 14 | TRBJ2-7 | TRBV6-2/TRBV6-3 | CASGGGSGIYEQYF | TGTGCCAGCGGGGGAGGTAGCGGAATCTACGAGCAGTACTTC
- | - | 12 | TRBJ1-1 | TRBV10-3 | CAISEWGPEAFF | TGTGCCATCAGTGAGTGGGGGCCTGAAGCTTTCTTT
- | - | 14 | TRBJ1-2 | TRBV5-8 | CASILGASVAGYTF | TGTGCCAGCATCCTAGGGGCGTCTGTAGCTGGCTACACCTTC
few | - | 14 | TRBJ2-7 | TRBV28 | CASSLAEGNYEQYF | TGTGCCAGCAGCTTAGCGGAAGGGAACTACGAGCAGTACTTC
few | - | 19 | TRBJ2-1 | TRBV11-2 | CASSLGGAGTGAYYNEQFF | TGTGCCAGCAGCTTAGGGGGTGCTGGTACGGGGGCATATTACAATGAGCAGTTCTTC
- | TRBD1 | 15 | TRBJ1-2 | TRBV5-5 | CASSSRTGDSYGYTF | TGTGCCAGCAGCTCGCGGACAGGGGATTCCTATGGCTACACCTTC
- | TRBD1 | 12 | TRBJ2-5 | TRBV12-3/TRBV12-4 | CASSGQGETQYF | TGTGCCAGCAGTGGACAGGGAGAGACCCAGTACTTC
- | - | 11 | TRBJ1-6 | TRBV20-1 | CSASVNSPLHF | TGCAGTGCTAGCGTTAATTCACCCCTCCACTTT
- | - | 13 | TRBJ2-7 | TRBV6-1 | CASSIAAYYEQYF | TGTGCCAGCAGCATAGCGGCTTACTACGAGCAGTACTTC
- | TRBD1 | 15 | TRBJ1-1 | TRBV18 | CASSPQDRLNTEAFF | TGTGCCAGCTCACCACAGGACAGGTTGAACACTGAAGCTTTCTTT
few | TRBD1 | 16 | TRBJ1-1 | TRBV4-2 | CASSRTAEGANTEAFF | TGTGCCAGCAGCCGGACGGCGGAGGGGGCGAACACTGAAGCTTTCTTT